The 6 T cell receptor beta chains presented below share a single source sample, sequenced in a study of cytomegalovirus exposure and HLA in healthy donors. This PCR relied on a set of 60 Vbeta primers and 13 Jbeta primers. Repertoires were generated with immunoSEQ multiplex PCR, while TCRdb's copy carries only in-frame clones and drops some. The repertoire consists of some 100,000 clones, with approximately 80% occurring once and the leading ten covering 9.5% to 12%. Sample: PBMCs. Source of these receptors: a man aged 35 to 55 in good health and CMV-seropositive.

This clone has just a few counts. J is TRBJ2-7 and V is TRBV5-1; 7 bases are a match to TRBD2. J gave up 1 base and V 4 bases, and 5 bases lay outside the gene matches. Germline assignment: CDR1 SGHRS and CDR2 YFSETQ. The CDR3 runs to 14 residues. CDR3 protein: CASSPSGVSYEQYF. DNA for the CDR3: TGCGCCAGCAGCCCGAGCGGGGTTTCCTACGAGCAGTACTTC.

This clone was seen once. The J gene is TRBJ2-4, the V gene TRBV30; D unresolved. The CDR3 runs 11 residues. The V gene lost 1 base and the J gene lost 9 bases, with 7 bases spanning the gap. Germline-derived CDR1 and CDR2 are GTSNPN and SVGIG (reference sequence). Written as DNA, the CDR3 is TGTGCCTGGAGTGAATCATTCATTCAGTACTTC. It is translated as CAWSESFIQYF.

The rearrangement links TRBV7-3 to TRBJ2-2; D is undetermined. The germline V and J ends were trimmed by 6 bases and 6 bases, with 5 bases remaining between them. The CDR3 extends over 11 amino acids. Germline CDR1 and CDR2: SGHTA and FQGTGA. CDR3 amino acids: CASSSSGELFF. The CDR3 coding sequence is TGTGCCAGCAGTTCGTCCGGGGAGCTGTTTTTT. Filled out from reference TRBV7-3 and TRBJ2-2, the complete variable domain reads GAGVSQTPSNKVTEKGKYVELRCDPISGHTALYWYRQSLGQGPEFLIYFQGTGAADDSGLPNDRFFAVRPEGSVSTLKIQRTERGDSAVYLCASSSSGELFFGEGSRLTVL.

This clone was counted only a few times. The V gene is TRBV5-1, the J gene TRBJ2-5, with 7 bases aligning to TRBD1. The J segment lost 5 bases and the V segment lost 3 bases, leaving 10 bases of the junction unmatched. CDR1 SGHRS and CDR2 YFSETQ come from the germline V gene. The CDR3 loop spans 15 amino acids. CDR3 protein: CASSSTGAFGETQYF. CDR3 nucleotides: TGCGCCAGCAGCTCCACAGGGGCTTTCGGGGAGACCCAGTACTTC. Complete variable domain (other parts from reference TRBV5-1 and TRBJ2-5): KAGVTQTPRYLIKTRGQQVTLSCSPISGHRSVSWYQQTPGQGLQFLFEYFSETQRNKGNFPGRFSGRQFSNSRSEMNVSTLELGDSALYLCASSSTGAFGETQYFGPGTRLLVL.

The V and J genes are TRBV5-6 and TRBJ1-2; D is unresolved. Germline values: CDR1 SGHDT, CDR2 YYEEEE. V dropped 0 bases and J dropped 5 bases, with 11 bases sitting between them. This CDR3 comprises 14 residues. In DNA, the CDR3 is TGTGCCAGCAGCTTGGGAGGGCGCGGTTATGGCTACACCTTC. It specifies CASSLGGRGYGYTF.

The chain combines TRBV5-1 with TRBJ2-6; perhaps TRBD1 as D (6 bases). The CDR3 runs to 17 residues. V was trimmed by 1 base and J by 0 bases, leaving 11 bases between them. The germline gives CDR1 SGHRS, CDR2 YFSETQ. The CDR3 DNA follows: TGCGCCAGCAGCTTGACAGGGTCGAGCTCTGGGGCCAACGTCCTGACTTTC. It encodes CASSLTGSSSGANVLTF.